This T cell receptor (beta chain) is drawn from a study of a mutant IDH1 vaccine in newly diagnosed glioma. Findings and caveats of the study: Pseudoprogression appears to have had no connection to changes in top peripheral T cell clonotypes.

TCRdb's table, derived via immunoSEQ multiplex PCR, lists solely in-frame clones and lacks some. The table shows roughly 70,000 clones, with 75% to 90% occurring only once. Specified time point: week 23, last vaccination. Every vaccine dose comprised 300 ug of mutant IDH1 20-mer peptide plus topical imiquimod. V gave up 0 bases and J gave up 8 bases, with 16 bases separating them. The CDR3 covers 16 residues. The V gene's germline CDR1 is SGHAT and CDR2 FQDESV (reference sequence). About this clone itself: Its antigen is not identified.

The TCR sequence derives from a man aged 18-30 years with glioma. The chain uses TRBV11-1 and TRBJ1-4; D call uncertain. Sequenced here: PBMCs, sampled from a glioma patient whose treatment included an IDH1 peptide vaccine. The CDR3 bases are TGTGCCAGCAGCTTAGCGGATTTCGGGATTTGGGAAAAACTGTTTTTT. Residues: CASSLADFGIWEKLFF.